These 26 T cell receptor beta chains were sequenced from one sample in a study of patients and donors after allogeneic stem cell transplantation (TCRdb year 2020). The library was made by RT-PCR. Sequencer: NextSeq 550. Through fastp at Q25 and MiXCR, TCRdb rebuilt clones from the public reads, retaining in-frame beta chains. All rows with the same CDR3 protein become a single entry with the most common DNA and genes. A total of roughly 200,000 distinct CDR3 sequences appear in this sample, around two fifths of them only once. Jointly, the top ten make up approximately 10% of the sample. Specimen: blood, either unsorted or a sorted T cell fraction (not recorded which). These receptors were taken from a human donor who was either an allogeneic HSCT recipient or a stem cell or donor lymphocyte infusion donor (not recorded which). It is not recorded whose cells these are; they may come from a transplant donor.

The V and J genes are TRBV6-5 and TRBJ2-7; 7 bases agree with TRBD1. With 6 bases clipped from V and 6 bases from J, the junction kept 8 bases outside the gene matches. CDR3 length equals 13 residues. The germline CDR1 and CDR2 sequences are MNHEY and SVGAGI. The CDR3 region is CASSRGQDFEQYF. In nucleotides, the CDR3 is TGTGCCAGCAGCCGCGGACAGGACTTCGAGCAGTACTTC.

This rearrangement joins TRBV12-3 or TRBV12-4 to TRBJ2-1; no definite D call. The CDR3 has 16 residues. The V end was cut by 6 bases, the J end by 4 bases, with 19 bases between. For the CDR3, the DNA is TGTGCCAGCAGCCTCTTTCTCGAGGACCTTTACAATGAGCAGTTCTTC. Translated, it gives CASSLFLEDLYNEQFF.

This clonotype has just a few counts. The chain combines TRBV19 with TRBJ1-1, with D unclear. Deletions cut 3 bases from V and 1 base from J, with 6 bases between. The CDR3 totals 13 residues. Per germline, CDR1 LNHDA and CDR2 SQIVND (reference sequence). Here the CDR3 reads CASSMYPNTEAFF. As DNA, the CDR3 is TGTGCCAGTAGTATGTATCCGAACACTGAAGCTTTCTTT.

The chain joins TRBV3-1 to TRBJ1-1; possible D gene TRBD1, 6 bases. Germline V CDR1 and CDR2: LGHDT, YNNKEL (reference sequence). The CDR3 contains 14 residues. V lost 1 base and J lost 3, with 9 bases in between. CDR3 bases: TGTGCCAGCAGCCAAGGGGGGGGCTACACTGAAGCTTTCTTT. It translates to CASSQGGGYTEAFF.

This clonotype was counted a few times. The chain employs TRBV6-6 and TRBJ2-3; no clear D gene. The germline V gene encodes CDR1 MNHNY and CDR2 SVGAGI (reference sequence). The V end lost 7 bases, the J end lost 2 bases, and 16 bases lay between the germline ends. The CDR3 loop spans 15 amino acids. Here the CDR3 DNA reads TGTGCCAGCACCATGGACGTCCGTAACACAGATACGCAGTATTTT. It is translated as CASTMDVRNTDTQYF.

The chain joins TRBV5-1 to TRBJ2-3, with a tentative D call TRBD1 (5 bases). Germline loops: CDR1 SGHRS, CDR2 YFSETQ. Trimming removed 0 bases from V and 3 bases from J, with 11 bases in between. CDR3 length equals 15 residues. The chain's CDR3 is CASSLGQPLTDTQYF. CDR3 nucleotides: TGCGCCAGCAGCTTGGGACAGCCCCTAACAGATACGCAGTATTTT.

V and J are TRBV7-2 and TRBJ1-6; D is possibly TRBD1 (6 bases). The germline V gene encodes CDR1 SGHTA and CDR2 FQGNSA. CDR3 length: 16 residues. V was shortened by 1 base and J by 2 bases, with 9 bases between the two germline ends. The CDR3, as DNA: TGTGCCAGCAGCTTAGACAGGGTCACCTATAATTCACCCCTCCACTTT. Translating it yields CASSLDRVTYNSPLHF.

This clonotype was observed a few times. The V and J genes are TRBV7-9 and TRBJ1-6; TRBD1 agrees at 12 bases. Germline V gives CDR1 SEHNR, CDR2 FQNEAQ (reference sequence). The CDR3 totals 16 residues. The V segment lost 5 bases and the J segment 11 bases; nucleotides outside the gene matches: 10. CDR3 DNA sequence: TGTGCCAGCAGCCCAATATCCGGGACAGGGGGCCCACCCCTCCACTTT. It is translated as CASSPISGTGGPPLHF.

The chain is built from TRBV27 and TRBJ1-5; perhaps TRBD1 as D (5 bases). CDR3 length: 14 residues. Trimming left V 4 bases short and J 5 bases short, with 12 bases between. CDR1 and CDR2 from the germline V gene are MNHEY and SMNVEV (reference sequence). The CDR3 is CASSWGRAHQPQHF. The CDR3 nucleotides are TGTGCCAGCAGTTGGGGGAGGGCCCATCAGCCCCAGCATTTT.

CDR3: CASSQDLWGRSDTQYF. CDR3 nucleotide sequence: TGCGCCAGCAGCCAAGATCTTTGGGGCCGGTCAGATACGCAGTATTTT. The rearrangement joins TRBV4-3 to TRBJ2-3; possible D gene TRBD1, 5 bases. Germline lookup yields CDR1 LGHNA and CDR2 YSLEER. The CDR3 loop spans 16 amino acids. Trimming cost V 0 bases and J 4 bases, with 14 bases left between them.

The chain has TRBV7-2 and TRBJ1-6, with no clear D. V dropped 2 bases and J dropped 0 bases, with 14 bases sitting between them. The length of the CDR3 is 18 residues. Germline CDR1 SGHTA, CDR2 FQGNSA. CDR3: CASSLWAEGSSYNSPLHF. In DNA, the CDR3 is TGTGCCAGCAGCTTATGGGCGGAGGGTAGCTCCTATAATTCACCCCTCCACTTT.

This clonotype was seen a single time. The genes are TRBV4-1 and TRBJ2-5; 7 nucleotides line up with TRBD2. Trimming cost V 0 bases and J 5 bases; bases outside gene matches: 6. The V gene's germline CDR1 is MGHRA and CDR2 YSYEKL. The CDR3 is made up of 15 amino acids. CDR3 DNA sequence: TGCGCCAGCAGCCAAGAGTTAGCGGGTGTGGAGACCCAGTACTTC. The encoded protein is CASSQELAGVETQYF.

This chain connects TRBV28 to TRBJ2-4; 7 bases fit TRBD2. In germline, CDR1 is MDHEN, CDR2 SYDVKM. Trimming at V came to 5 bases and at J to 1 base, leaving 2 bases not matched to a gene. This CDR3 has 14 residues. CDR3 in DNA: TGTGCCAGCAGTACCGGGGGGGCCAAAAACATTCAGTACTTC. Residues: CASSTGGAKNIQYF.

DNA for the CDR3: TGCAGTGCTAGAGAAGGGGGGCCAACTAATGAAAAACTGTTTTTT. Translated, it gives CSAREGGPTNEKLFF. The chain carries TRBV20-1 and TRBJ1-4, with D possibly TRBD1 on 6 matching bases. V gave up 0 bases and J gave up 0 bases, with 8 bases separating them. CDR3 size: 15 residues. Germline values: CDR1 DFQATT, CDR2 SNEGSKA (reference sequence).

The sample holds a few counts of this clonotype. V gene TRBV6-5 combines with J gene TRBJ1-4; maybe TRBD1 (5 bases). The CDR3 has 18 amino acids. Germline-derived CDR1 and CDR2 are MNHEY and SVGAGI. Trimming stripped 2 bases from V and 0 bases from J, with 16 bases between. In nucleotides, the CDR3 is TGTGCCAGCAGTTACCGAGAGGGGAGGACGGCAACTAATGAAAAACTGTTTTTT. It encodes CASSYREGRTATNEKLFF.

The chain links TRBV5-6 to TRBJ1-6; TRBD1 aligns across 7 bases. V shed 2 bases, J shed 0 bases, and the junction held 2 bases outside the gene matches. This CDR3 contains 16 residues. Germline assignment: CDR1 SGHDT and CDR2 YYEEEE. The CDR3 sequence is CASSLSGGSYNSPLHF. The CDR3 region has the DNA TGTGCCAGCAGCTTATCAGGGGGCTCCTATAATTCACCCCTCCACTTT.

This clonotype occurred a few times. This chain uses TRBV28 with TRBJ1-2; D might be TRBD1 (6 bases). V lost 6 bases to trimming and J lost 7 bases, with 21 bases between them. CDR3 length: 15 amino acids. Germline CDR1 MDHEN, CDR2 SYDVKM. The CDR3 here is CASSLPHRRGGGYTF. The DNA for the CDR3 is TGTGCCAGCAGCCTACCCCACAGGAGGGGGGGTGGCTACACCTTC.

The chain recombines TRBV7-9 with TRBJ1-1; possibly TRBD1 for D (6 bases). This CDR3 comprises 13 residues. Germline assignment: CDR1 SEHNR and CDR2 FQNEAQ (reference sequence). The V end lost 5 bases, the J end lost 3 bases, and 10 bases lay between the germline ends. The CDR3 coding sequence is TGTGCCAGCAGCGTAGGACAGCACACTGAAGCTTTCTTT. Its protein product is CASSVGQHTEAFF.

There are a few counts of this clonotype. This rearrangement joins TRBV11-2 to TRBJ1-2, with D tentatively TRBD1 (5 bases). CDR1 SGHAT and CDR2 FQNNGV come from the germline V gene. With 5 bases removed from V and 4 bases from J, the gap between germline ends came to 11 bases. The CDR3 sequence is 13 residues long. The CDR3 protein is CASSHGRAYGYTF. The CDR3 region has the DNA TGTGCCAGCAGCCACGGCAGGGCCTATGGCTACACCTTC.

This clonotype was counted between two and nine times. The CDR3 sequence is CASSLGGDSLQTHYGYTF. CDR3 sequence (DNA): TGTGCCAGCAGCTTAGGCGGGGACAGCCTACAGACCCACTATGGCTACACCTTC. This chain connects TRBV7-9 to TRBJ1-2; 7 nucleotides match TRBD1. Germline V gene lookup returns CDR1 SEHNR and CDR2 FQNEAQ (reference sequence). This CDR3 region has 18 residues. The trim removed 1 base at V and 3 bases at J, leaving 14 bases unmatched.

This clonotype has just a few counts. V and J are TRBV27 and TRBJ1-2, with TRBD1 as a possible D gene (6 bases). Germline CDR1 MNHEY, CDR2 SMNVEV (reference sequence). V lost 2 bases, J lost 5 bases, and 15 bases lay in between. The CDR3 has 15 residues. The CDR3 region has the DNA TGTGCCAGCAGTTTAGGGTTGGGGGCGCGATATGGCTACACCTTC. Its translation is CASSLGLGARYGYTF.

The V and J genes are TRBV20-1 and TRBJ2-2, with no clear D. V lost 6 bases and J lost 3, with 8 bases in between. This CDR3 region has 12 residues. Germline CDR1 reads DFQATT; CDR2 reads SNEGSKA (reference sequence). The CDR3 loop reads CSADRDTGELFF. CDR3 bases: TGCAGTGCGGACCGGGACACCGGGGAGCTGTTTTTT.

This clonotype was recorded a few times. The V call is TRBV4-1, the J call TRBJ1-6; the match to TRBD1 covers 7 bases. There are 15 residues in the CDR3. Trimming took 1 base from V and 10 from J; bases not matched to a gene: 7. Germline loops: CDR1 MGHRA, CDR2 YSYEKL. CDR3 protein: CASSQGVGGRSPLHF. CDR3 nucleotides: TGCGCCAGCAGCCAAGGTGTAGGGGGCCGGTCACCCCTCCACTTT.

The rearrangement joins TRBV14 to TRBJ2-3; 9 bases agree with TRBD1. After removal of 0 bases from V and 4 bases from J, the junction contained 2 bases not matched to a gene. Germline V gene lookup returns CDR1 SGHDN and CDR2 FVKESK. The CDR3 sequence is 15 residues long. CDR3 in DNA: TGTGCCAGCAGCCAAGATTACAGGGGGCCAGATACGCAGTATTTT. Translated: CASSQDYRGPDTQYF. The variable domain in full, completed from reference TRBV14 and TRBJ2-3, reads EAGVTQFPSHSVIEKGQTVTLRCDPISGHDNLYWYRRVMGKEIKFLLHFVKESKQDESGMPNNRFLAERTGGTYSTLKVQPAELEDSGVYFCASSQDYRGPDTQYFGPGTRLTVL.

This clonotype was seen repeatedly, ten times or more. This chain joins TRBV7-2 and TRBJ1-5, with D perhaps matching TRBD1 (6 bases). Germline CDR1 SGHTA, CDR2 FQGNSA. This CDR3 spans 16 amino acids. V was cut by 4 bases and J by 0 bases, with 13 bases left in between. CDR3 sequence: CASSSGTRNSNQPQHF. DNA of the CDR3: TGTGCCAGCAGCTCCGGGACAAGGAATAGCAATCAGCCCCAGCATTTT.

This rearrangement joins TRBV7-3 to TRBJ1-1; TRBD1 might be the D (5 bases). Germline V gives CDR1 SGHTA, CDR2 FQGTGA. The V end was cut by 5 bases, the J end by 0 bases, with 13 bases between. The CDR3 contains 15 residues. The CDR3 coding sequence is TGTGCCAGCAGCGGCACACAGGAAATGAACACTGAAGCTTTCTTT. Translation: CASSGTQEMNTEAFF.